These 21 T cell receptor beta chains were all obtained from the same sample, sequenced in a study of T cells after yellow fever vaccination. TCRdb used MiXCR to reprocess the 5' RACE reads, holding one entry per CDR3 protein. The sample has about 320,000 distinct CDR3 sequences; approximately 4% are singletons. The sequenced sample was PBMCs, obtained 15 days after the yellow fever booster vaccination. The receptors derive from a man between 18 and 35 years old who received the YFV17D yellow fever vaccine.

The table lists this clonotype with a few counts. The V call is TRBV7-8, the J call TRBJ1-2; the match to TRBD1 covers 9 bases. Trimming at V came to 5 bases and at J to 6 bases, leaving 10 bases not matched to a gene. CDR1 is SGHVS, CDR2 FQNEAQ, per germline. CDR3 length: 15 amino acids. CDR3 in DNA: TGTGCCAGCAGCCCCTTTCCCGACAGGGGGGATGGCTACACCTTC. Encoded protein: CASSPFPDRGDGYTF.

This clonotype has a handful of counts. The chain couples TRBV11-2 to TRBJ2-1, with 11 bases identical to TRBD2. The J segment lost 9 bases and the V segment lost 2 bases, leaving 9 bases of the junction unmatched. The CDR3 loop spans 16 amino acids. Germline V CDR1 and CDR2: SGHAT, FQNNGV. The CDR3 nucleotides are TGTGCCAGCAGCTTATACCTCAGTGGACTAGCGGGTGAGCAGTTCTTC. Its protein product is CASSLYLSGLAGEQFF.

This clonotype was found a few times. The chain couples TRBV18 to TRBJ1-3; D unresolved. Trimming cost V 1 base and J 1 base, with 11 bases left between them. This CDR3 is built from 16 residues. Germline V lookup: CDR1 KGHSH, CDR2 LQKENI. The CDR3 spells CASSPREPDSGNTIYF. CDR3 nucleotide sequence: TGTGCCAGCTCACCACGGGAACCCGATTCTGGAAACACCATATATTTT.

This clonotype was detected ten times or more. The chain employs TRBV7-8 and TRBJ1-4; TRBD1 is a possible D gene (6 bases). Germline CDR1 reads SGHVS; CDR2 reads FQNEAQ. The CDR3 has 15 residues. Trimming removed 5 bases at V and 3 bases at J, with 13 bases between. CDR3: CASSLPGGSNEKLFF. In nucleotides, the CDR3 is TGTGCCAGCAGCCTTCCTGGGGGCTCTAATGAAAAACTGTTTTTT.

The V and J genes are TRBV7-2 and TRBJ1-1; D is uncertain. This CDR3 spans 13 amino acids. V lost 4 bases to trimming and J lost 2 bases, with 8 bases between them. Germline CDR1 and CDR2: SGHTA and FQGNSA. Here the CDR3 reads CASSSTHNTEAFF. DNA of the CDR3: TGTGCCAGCAGCTCGACACATAACACTGAAGCTTTCTTT.

This clonotype was detected a few times. The rearrangement links TRBV7-2 to TRBJ1-1; no firm D call. The CDR3 covers 15 residues. Germline V CDR1 and CDR2: SGHTA, FQGNSA. Trimming took 1 base from V and 5 from J, leaving 14 bases between them. CDR3 nucleotides: TGTGCCAGCAGCTTAGTTTCCAGAACGTCTACTGAAGCTTTCTTT. Translating it yields CASSLVSRTSTEAFF.

This clonotype was seen repeatedly, ten times or more. The rearrangement uses TRBV7-2 and TRBJ1-3; D not certain. Per germline, CDR1 SGHTA and CDR2 FQGNSA. The CDR3 covers 15 residues. Trimming took off 5 bases at V and 0 bases at J, with 11 bases between the two ends. In DNA form, the CDR3 reads TGTGCCAGCAGCCCCGACGCAACCTCTGGAAACACCATATATTTT. Translated: CASSPDATSGNTIYF.

This clonotype was seen repeatedly, ten times or more. The J gene is TRBJ2-2, the V gene TRBV6-5; D is uncertain. V lost 5 bases and J 0 bases, leaving 10 bases between the germline ends. CDR3 length equals 15 residues. Germline V gene sequence: CDR1 MNHEY, CDR2 SVGAGI. The CDR3 nucleotides are TGTGCCAGCAGTAAAGGTCTTTCGAACACCGGGGAGCTGTTTTTT. It translates to CASSKGLSNTGELFF.

Regarding this clonotype: The junction departs from germline at one end; a sequencing error may be responsible. Written as DNA, the CDR3 is TGCAGAGCTAAGACAGACTCGACGGGTGGCTACACCTTC. Encoded protein: CRAKTDSTGGYTF. V usage is TRBV20-1 and J usage is TRBJ1-2; D perhaps matches TRBD1 (5 bases). CDR1 is DFQATT, CDR2 SNEGSKA, per germline (reference sequence). The CDR3 runs 13 residues.

J is TRBJ1-1 and V is TRBV20-1, with unresolved D. V was cut by 6 bases and J by 3 bases, with 17 bases left in between. CDR1 is DFQATT and CDR2 is SNEGSKA in the germline V gene (reference sequence). CDR3 length equals 14 residues. The CDR3 DNA reads as TGCAGTGCAGGTCCGCCGGGCGGGTACACTGAAGCTTTCTTT. Protein product: CSAGPPGGYTEAFF.

This chain links TRBV28 with TRBJ2-1; D is ambiguous. Germline V gene lookup returns CDR1 MDHEN and CDR2 SYDVKM. This CDR3 is 13 amino acids long. The V end lost 3 bases, the J end lost 4 bases, and 7 bases lay between the germline ends. CDR3 amino acids: CASSFLSYNEQFF. CDR3 DNA sequence: TGTGCCAGCAGTTTTCTTAGTTACAATGAGCAGTTCTTC.

Turning to this clonotype: One end of the junction fails to match germline, which may point to a read error. The genes are TRBV27 and TRBJ1-5; D not resolved. CDR1 is MNHEY and CDR2 is SMNVEV in the germline V gene (reference sequence). CDR3 length equals 13 residues. CDR3 coding DNA: TGTGCCTGCAGTTTCGTAGGTGATCAGCCCCAGCATTTT. Protein sequence: CACSFVGDQPQHF.

This clonotype was recorded a few times. The chain employs TRBV7-6 and TRBJ2-3; 8 bases are shared with TRBD1. Germline V gene sequence: CDR1 SGHVS, CDR2 FNYEAQ. The V and J ends lost 4 bases and 4 bases, in that order; junction bases with no gene match: 7. The CDR3 totals 15 residues. For the CDR3, the DNA is TGTGCCAGCAGCTACGGACAGGGCGAAGCAGATACGCAGTATTTT. This codes for CASSYGQGEADTQYF. The complete variable domain, with remaining parts taken from reference TRBV7-6 and TRBJ2-3, reads GAGVSQSPRYKVTKRGQDVALRCDPISGHVSLYWYRQALGQGPEFLTYFNYEAQQDKSGLPNDRFSAERPEGSISTLTIQRTEQRDSAMYRCASSYGQGEADTQYFGPGTRLTVL.

This clonotype was seen many times. This rearrangement joins TRBV6-6 to TRBJ1-5; 7 nucleotides align to TRBD1. Looked up from germline, CDR1 is MNHNY and CDR2 is SVGAGI (reference sequence). Losses at the gene ends were 6 bases for V and 5 bases for J; bases not matched to a gene: 7. This CDR3 contains 14 residues. CDR3 protein: CASSNSGGDQPQHF. The CDR3 bases are TGTGCCAGCAGCAACTCAGGGGGGGATCAGCCCCAGCATTTT.

Many counts were recorded for this clonotype. This chain joins TRBV5-1 and TRBJ2-3; 7 positions agree with TRBD1. Trimming removed 2 bases from V and 2 bases from J; junction bases left unmatched: 5. CDR1 is SGHRS and CDR2 is YFSETQ in the germline V gene. This CDR3 is built from 15 residues. The CDR3 here is CASSFGTASTDTQYF. CDR3 DNA: TGCGCCAGCAGCTTCGGGACAGCCTCCACAGATACGCAGTATTTT.

This clonotype came up many times. The chain joins TRBV6-2 or TRBV6-3 to TRBJ2-1; 11 bases line up with TRBD2. The germline CDR1 and CDR2 sequences are MNHEY and SVGEGT. The CDR3 runs to 18 residues. V lost 0 bases, J lost 5 bases, and 9 bases stayed unmatched. The CDR3: CASSYSASGGRRNNEQFF. The CDR3 bases are TGTGCCAGCAGTTACTCTGCTAGCGGGGGGAGGAGGAACAATGAGCAGTTCTTC.

This clonotype was seen only a few times. V and J are TRBV4-3 and TRBJ1-1, with D unclear. CDR1 and CDR2 from the germline V gene are LGHNA and YSLEER. V dropped 1 base and J dropped 5 bases, with 11 bases sitting between them. The CDR3 extends over 14 amino acids. CDR3 sequence (DNA): TGCGCCAGCAGCCAAGCCCCAGAGAGGACTGAAGCTTTCTTT. Protein: CASSQAPERTEAFF.

Many counts were recorded for this clonotype. The chain combines TRBV21-1 with TRBJ2-7; whether TRBD1, the table's D call, matches the DNA was not checked. TRBV21-1 is flagged as a pseudogene. This CDR3 comprises 15 residues. CDR3 bases: TGTGCCAGCAGTCCTGATTGGGACCGTAACTACGAGCAGTACGTC. Encoded protein: CASSPDWDRNYEQYV.

This clonotype has ten or more counts. This rearrangement joins TRBV6-5 to TRBJ2-3, with 12 positions matching TRBD2. With 5 bases clipped from V and 9 bases from J, the junction kept 6 bases outside the gene matches. CDR3 length: 14 amino acids. In germline, CDR1 is MNHEY, CDR2 SVGAGI. The CDR3 coding sequence is TGTGCCAGCAGTGTACCGGGACTAGCGGGCACGCAGTATTTT. Residues: CASSVPGLAGTQYF.

This clonotype was detected a few times. The gene calls are TRBV7-2 and TRBJ1-4; D may be TRBD1 (5 bases). The CDR3 is 15 residues long. The V gene's germline CDR1 is SGHTA and CDR2 FQGNSA. Trimming cost V 1 base and J 4 bases, with 10 bases left between them. CDR3 in amino acids: CASSLERGFNEKLFF. The CDR3 coding sequence is TGTGCCAGCAGCTTAGAGCGGGGGTTTAATGAAAAACTGTTTTTT.

This clonotype was recorded at least ten times. This chain connects TRBV5-1 to TRBJ2-3; D gene ambiguous. Germline V lookup: CDR1 SGHRS, CDR2 YFSETQ. Trimming removed 0 bases at V and 5 bases at J, with 19 bases between. This CDR3 region has 17 residues. The CDR3 loop is CASSLVLQISTGDTQYF. As DNA, the CDR3 is TGCGCCAGCAGCTTGGTCCTACAGATAAGCACGGGAGATACGCAGTATTTT.